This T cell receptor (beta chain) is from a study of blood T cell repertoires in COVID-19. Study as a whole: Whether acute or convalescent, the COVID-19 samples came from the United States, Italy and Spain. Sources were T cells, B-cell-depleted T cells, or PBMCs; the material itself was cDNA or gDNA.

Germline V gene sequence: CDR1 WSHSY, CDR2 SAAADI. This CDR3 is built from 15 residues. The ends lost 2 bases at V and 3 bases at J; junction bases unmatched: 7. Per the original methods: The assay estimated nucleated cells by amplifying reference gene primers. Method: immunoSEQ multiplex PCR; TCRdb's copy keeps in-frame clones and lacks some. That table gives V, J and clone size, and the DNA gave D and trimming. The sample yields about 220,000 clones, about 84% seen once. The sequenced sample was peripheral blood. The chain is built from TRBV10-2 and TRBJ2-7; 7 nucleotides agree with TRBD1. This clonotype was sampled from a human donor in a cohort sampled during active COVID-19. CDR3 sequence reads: CASSEGPGGIYEQYF. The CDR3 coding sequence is TGCGCCAGCAGTGAGGGGCCAGGGGGTATCTACGAGCAGTACTTC.